Sequencing of this TCR beta chain was carried out in a study of chemoradiotherapy in HPV16-positive cancers. Study results and caveats: Candidate HPV-specific clones and E7-related TCR motifs grew in tumor during treatment. Only two HPV16-positive patients supplied the functional HPV-specificity definition. In HPV16-positive patients, HPV-responsive T-cell expansion tracked better recurrence-free survival.

Comment on this clone: Its antigen is not identified.

Germline CDR1 is SQVTM and CDR2 is ANQGSEA. V lost 4 bases, J lost 8 bases, and 15 bases lay in between. This CDR3 contains 13 residues. Using immunoSEQ multiplex PCR, the repertoire was profiled, and TCRdb retains in-frame clones only, with some absent. The table shows over 35,000 clones, with more than 65% occurring only once. Repeated repertoire sampling spanned the course of chemoradiotherapy. Material: blood, obtained from a patient who underwent chemoradiotherapy. This TCR was recovered from a human donor with HPV-associated anogenital cancer. This rearrangement joins TRBV29-1 to TRBJ2-1; perhaps D is TRBD1 or TRBD2 (5 bases each). The CDR3 DNA is TGCAGCGTTGTATGGGGGTTGGTAGATGAGCAGTTCTTC. Translating it yields CSVVWGLVDEQFF.